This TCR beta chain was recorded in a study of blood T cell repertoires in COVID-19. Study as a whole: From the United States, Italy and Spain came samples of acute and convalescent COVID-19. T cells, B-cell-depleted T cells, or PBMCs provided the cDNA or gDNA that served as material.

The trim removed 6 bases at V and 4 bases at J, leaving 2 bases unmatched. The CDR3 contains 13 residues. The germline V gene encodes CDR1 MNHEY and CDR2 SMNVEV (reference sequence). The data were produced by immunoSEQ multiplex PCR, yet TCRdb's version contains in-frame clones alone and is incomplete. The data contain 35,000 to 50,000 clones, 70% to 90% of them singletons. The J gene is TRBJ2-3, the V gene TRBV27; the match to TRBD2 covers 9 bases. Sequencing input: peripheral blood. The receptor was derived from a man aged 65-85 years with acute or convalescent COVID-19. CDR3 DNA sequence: TGTGCCAGCAGAGCGGGAGGAGCAGATACGCAGTATTTT. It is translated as CASRAGGADTQYF.